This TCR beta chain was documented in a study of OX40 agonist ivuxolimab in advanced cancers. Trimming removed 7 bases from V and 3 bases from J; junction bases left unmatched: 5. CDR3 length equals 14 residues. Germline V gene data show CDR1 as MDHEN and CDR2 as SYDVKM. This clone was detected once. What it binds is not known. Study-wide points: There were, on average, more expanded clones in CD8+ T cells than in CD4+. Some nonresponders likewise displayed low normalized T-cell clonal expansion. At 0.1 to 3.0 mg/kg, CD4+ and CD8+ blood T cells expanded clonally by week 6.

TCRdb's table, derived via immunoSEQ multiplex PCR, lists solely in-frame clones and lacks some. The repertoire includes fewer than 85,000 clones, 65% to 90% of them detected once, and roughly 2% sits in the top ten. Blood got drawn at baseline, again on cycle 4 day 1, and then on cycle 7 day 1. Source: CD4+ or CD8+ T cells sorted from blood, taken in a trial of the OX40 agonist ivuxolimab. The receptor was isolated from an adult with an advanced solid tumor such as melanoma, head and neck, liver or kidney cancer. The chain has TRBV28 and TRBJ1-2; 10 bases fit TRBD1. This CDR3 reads CASIRTGGDYGYTF. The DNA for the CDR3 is TGTGCCAGCATTAGGACAGGGGGGGACTATGGCTACACCTTC.